The 12 T cell receptor beta chains below were found in one sample sequenced in a study of cytomegalovirus exposure and HLA in healthy donors. A multiplex PCR was run with 60 Vbeta primers and 13 Jbeta primers. Clones were read by immunoSEQ multiplex PCR, and TCRdb kept only the in-frame ones, dropping some. The sample yields about 140,000 clones, approximately 78% seen once. Sequencing was carried out using PBMCs. The receptors come from a woman aged 40 to 50 in good health and CMV-seropositive.

In nucleotides, the CDR3 is TGTGCCAGCATTACCGGGGGACTCCGCACAGATACGCAGTATTTT. It codes for CASITGGLRTDTQYF. This chain joins TRBV28 and TRBJ2-3, with a possible D match to TRBD2 (6 bases). The germline CDR1 and CDR2 sequences are MDHEN and SYDVKM. The CDR3 runs 15 residues. The V and J ends lost 7 bases and 1 base respectively, with 15 bases between them.

V usage is TRBV6-5 and J usage is TRBJ2-7, with TRBD1 identical over 10 bases. Germline values: CDR1 MNHEY, CDR2 SVGAGI. J lost 1 base, V lost 6 bases, and 6 bases had no gene match. There are 15 residues in the CDR3. This chain's CDR3 is CASSRQGAQSYEQYF. The DNA for the CDR3 is TGTGCCAGCAGCCGACAGGGGGCCCAATCCTACGAGCAGTACTTC.

The count of this clone is one. This chain connects TRBV7-3 to TRBJ2-2; a possible D gene is TRBD1 (5 bases). Germline V lookup: CDR1 SGHTA, CDR2 FQGTGA. Deletions cut 1 base from V and 7 bases from J, with 7 bases between. The CDR3 sequence is 13 residues long. The DNA of the CDR3 is TGTGCCAGCAGCTTAATCACAGGCGGGGAGCTGTTTTTT. Its protein product is CASSLITGGELFF.

This chain uses TRBV5-1 with TRBJ1-2, with 10 bases lining up with TRBD1. With 6 bases clipped from V and 5 bases from J, the junction kept 4 bases outside the gene matches. Germline-derived CDR1 and CDR2 are SGHRS and YFSETQ. The CDR3 extends over 13 amino acids. Here the CDR3 reads CASTRGQGYGYTF. The CDR3 DNA sequence: TGCGCCAGCACTCGGGGACAGGGGTATGGCTACACCTTC.

This chain joins TRBV7-8 and TRBJ1-5, with TRBD1 as a possible D gene (6 bases). The CDR3 has 16 residues. V lost 0 bases and J 5 bases, leaving 14 bases between the germline ends. Germline assignment: CDR1 SGHVS and CDR2 FQNEAQ. The CDR3 DNA follows: TGTGCCAGCAGCTTAGCGGGGGGGCAGGGCGATCAGCCCCAGCATTTT. This encodes CASSLAGGQGDQPQHF.

The CDR3 reads CASSPSLAADTQYF. The CDR3 DNA sequence: TGTGCCAGCAGCCCTTCCTTAGCTGCAGATACGCAGTATTTT. The chain has TRBV7-2 and TRBJ2-3, with D unresolved. With 5 bases removed from V and 4 bases from J, the gap between germline ends came to 13 bases. Germline CDR1 SGHTA, CDR2 FQGNSA. The length of the CDR3 is 14 residues.

The chain recombines TRBV7-9 with TRBJ2-3, with 10 bases aligning to TRBD2. The germline gives CDR1 SEHNR, CDR2 FQNEAQ (reference sequence). CDR3 length equals 19 residues. The V gene end was trimmed by 1 base and the J gene end by 3 bases; junction bases not matched to a gene: 13. This CDR3 reads CASSLDIDQREGRTDTQYF. The CDR3 DNA is TGTGCCAGCAGCTTAGATATTGACCAGCGGGAGGGCAGAACAGATACGCAGTATTTT.

This clone was counted between two and nine times. CDR3 protein: CASSFPPGHADTQYF. In nucleotides, the CDR3 is TGTGCCAGCAGTTTCCCCCCAGGTCACGCAGATACGCAGTATTTT. The chain couples TRBV6-6 to TRBJ2-3; D is uncertain. The length of the CDR3 is 15 residues. V lost 4 bases and J lost 4, with 15 bases in between. From germline, CDR1 is MNHNY and CDR2 SVGAGI (reference sequence).

The chain uses TRBV4-2 and TRBJ2-5; TRBD2 matches 9 bases. Germline V gene data show CDR1 as LGHNA and CDR2 as YNFKEQ. The V gene end was trimmed by 0 bases and the J gene end by 3 bases; junction bases not matched to a gene: 8. This CDR3 comprises 17 residues. CDR3 sequence reads: CASSQEGAGGAKETQYF. CDR3 nucleotide sequence: TGTGCCAGCAGCCAAGAGGGCGCGGGGGGGGCAAAAGAGACCCAGTACTTC.

The gene calls are TRBV7-4 and TRBJ1-3; possibly TRBD1 for D (6 bases). The V end lost 2 bases, the J end lost 3 bases, and 20 bases lay between the germline ends. This CDR3 has 18 residues. Germline CDR1 reads SGHVT; CDR2 reads SQSDAQ. The CDR3 sequence: CASSLPGARGLSGNTIYF. CDR3 bases: TGTGCCAGCAGCTTACCAGGCGCGAGGGGGTTAAGTGGAAACACCATATATTTT. The complete variable domain, with remaining parts taken from reference TRBV7-4 and TRBJ1-3, reads GAGVSQSPRYKVAKRGRDVALRCDSISGHVTLYWYRQTLGQGSEVLTYSQSDAQRDKSGRPSGRFSAERPERSVSTLKIQRTEQGDSAVYLCASSLPGARGLSGNTIYFGEGSWLTVV.

In DNA form, the CDR3 reads TGTGCCAGCAGTTTAACAGGACTAGCGGGGAGACCCTACAATGAGCAGTTCTTC. Its translation: CASSLTGLAGRPYNEQFF. The gene calls are TRBV27 and TRBJ2-1; 12 bases match TRBD2. The trim removed 2 bases at V and 2 bases at J, leaving 7 bases unmatched. Per germline, CDR1 MNHEY and CDR2 SMNVEV (reference sequence). CDR3 length: 18 amino acids.

Only a few counts were recorded for this clone. The chain employs TRBV9 and TRBJ2-7, with 10 nucleotides matching TRBD1. The CDR3 has 15 amino acids. CDR1 and CDR2 from the germline V gene are SGDLS and YYNGEE. V lost 4 bases to trimming and J lost 2 bases; unmatched junction nucleotides: 6. The CDR3 loop reads CASSFGTGVTYEQYF. The CDR3 bases are TGTGCCAGCAGCTTTGGGACAGGGGTAACCTACGAGCAGTACTTC.